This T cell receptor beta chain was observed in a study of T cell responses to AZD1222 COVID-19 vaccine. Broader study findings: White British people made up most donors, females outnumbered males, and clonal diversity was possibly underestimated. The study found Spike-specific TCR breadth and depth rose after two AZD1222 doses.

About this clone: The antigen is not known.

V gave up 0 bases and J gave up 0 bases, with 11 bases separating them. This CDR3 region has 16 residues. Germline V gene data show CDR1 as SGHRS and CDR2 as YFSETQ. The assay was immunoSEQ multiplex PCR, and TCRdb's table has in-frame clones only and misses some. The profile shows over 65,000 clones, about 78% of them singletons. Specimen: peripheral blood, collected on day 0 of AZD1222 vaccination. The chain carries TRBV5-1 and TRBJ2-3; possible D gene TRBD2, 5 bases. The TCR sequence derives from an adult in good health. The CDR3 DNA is TGCGCCAGCAGCTTGGGTCGCGGGCCTAGCACAGATACGCAGTATTTT. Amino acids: CASSLGRGPSTDTQYF.